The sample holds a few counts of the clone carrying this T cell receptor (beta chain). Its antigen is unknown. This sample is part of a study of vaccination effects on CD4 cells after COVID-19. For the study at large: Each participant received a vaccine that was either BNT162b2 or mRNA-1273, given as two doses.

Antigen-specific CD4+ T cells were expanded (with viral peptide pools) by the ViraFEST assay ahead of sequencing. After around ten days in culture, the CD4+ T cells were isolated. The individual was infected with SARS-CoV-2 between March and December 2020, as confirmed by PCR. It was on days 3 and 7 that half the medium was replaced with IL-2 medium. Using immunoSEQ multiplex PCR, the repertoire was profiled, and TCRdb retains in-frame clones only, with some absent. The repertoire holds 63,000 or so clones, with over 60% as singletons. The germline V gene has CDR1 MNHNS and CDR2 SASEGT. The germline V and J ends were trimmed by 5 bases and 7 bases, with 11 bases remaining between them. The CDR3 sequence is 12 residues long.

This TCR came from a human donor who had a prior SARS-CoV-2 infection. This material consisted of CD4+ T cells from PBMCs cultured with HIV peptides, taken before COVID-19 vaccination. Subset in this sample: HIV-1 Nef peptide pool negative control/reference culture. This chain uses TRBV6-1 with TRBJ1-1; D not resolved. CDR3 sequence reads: CASSSGKIEAFF. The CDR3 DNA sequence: TGTGCCAGCAGTTCCGGCAAGATTGAAGCTTTCTTT.